This T cell receptor beta chain came from a study of chemoradiotherapy in HPV16-positive cancers. The study, taken as a whole, reports: The functional HPV-specific definition rests on just a couple of HPV16-positive patients.

Samples were taken several times over chemoradiotherapy. Of note for this clone: Antigen unknown.

Assay: immunoSEQ multiplex PCR; the TCRdb copy retains only in-frame clones and omits some. The table lists about 11,000 clones, roughly 82% of them singletons. The V end lost 4 bases, the J end lost 4 bases, and 20 bases lay between the germline ends. Germline V lookup: CDR1 SGHRS, CDR2 YFSETQ. The CDR3 length is 16 residues. The TCR was taken from a human donor with HPV-associated anogenital cancer. The V gene is TRBV5-1, the J gene TRBJ1-1; D possibly corresponds to TRBD1 (5 bases). Collection of the sample occurred from a patient who underwent chemoradiotherapy. The CDR3 coding sequence is TGCGCCAGCAGCCCGGCGGGCATTTCAGGGCTCACTGAAGCTTTCTTT. It is translated as CASSPAGISGLTEAFF.